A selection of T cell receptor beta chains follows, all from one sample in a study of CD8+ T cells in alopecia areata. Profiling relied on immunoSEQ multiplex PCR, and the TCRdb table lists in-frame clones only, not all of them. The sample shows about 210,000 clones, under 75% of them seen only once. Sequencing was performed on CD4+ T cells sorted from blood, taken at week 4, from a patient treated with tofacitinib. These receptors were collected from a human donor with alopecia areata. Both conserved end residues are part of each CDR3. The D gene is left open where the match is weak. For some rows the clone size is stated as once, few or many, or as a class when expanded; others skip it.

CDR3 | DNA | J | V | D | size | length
CSGKQGNTEAFF | TGCAGCGGGAAACAGGGAAACACTGAAGCTTTCTTT | TRBJ1-1 | TRBV29-1 | . | . | 12
CASSSVDSGANVLTF | TGTGCCAGCAGTTCAGTCGACTCTGGGGCCAACGTCCTGACTTTC | TRBJ2-6 | TRBV2 | . | few | 15
CASSLGGSPLHF | TGTGCCAGCAGCCTGGGGGGGTCACCCCTCCACTTT | TRBJ1-6 | TRBV27 | . | . | 12
CSVEVGGGTEAFF | TGCAGCGTTGAAGTGGGAGGAGGGACTGAAGCTTTCTTT | TRBJ1-1 | TRBV29-1 | . | . | 13
CATSRDPGTVGGYTF | TGTGCCACCAGCAGAGATCCCGGGACAGTCGGTGGCTACACCTTC | TRBJ1-2 | TRBV15 | TRBD1 | . | 15
CASSPRRGDGYTF | TGTGCCAGCAGTCCAAGGAGGGGGGACGGCTACACCTTC | TRBJ1-2 | TRBV27 | . | . | 13
CSVGHNTEAFF | TGCAGCGTTGGCCATAACACTGAAGCTTTCTTT | TRBJ1-1 | TRBV29-1 | . | . | 11
CASSLEPGQGAEGEQFF | TGTGCCAGCAGCTTAGAACCCGGGCAGGGGGCTGAGGGTGAGCAGTTCTTC | TRBJ2-1 | TRBV11-2 | TRBD1 | . | 17
CASTAIGGAGELFF | TGTGCCAGCACTGCAATAGGGGGTGCCGGGGAGCTGTTTTTT | TRBJ2-2 | TRBV2 | . | . | 14
CATSRDRLRAEAFF | TGTGCCACCAGCAGAGATCGATTGCGGGCTGAAGCTTTCTTT | TRBJ1-1 | TRBV15 | . | . | 14
CSVVKGNYEQYF | TGCAGCGTTGTAAAGGGTAACTACGAGCAGTACTTC | TRBJ2-7 | TRBV29-1 | . | . | 12
CASKAAGTGSDTQYF | TGCGCCAGCAAGGCTGCGGGGACAGGGTCAGATACGCAGTATTTT | TRBJ2-3 | TRBV4-1 | TRBD1 | few | 15
CASGQQNIQYF | TGTGCCAGCGGACAGCAAAACATTCAGTACTTC | TRBJ2-4 | TRBV2 | . | . | 11
CASSVRAVTDTQYF | TGTGCCAGCAGTGTACGGGCAGTCACAGATACGCAGTATTTT | TRBJ2-3 | TRBV9 | . | . | 14
CASRQGVNEQYF | TGTGCCAGTAGACAGGGGGTTAACGAGCAGTACTTC | TRBJ2-7 | TRBV25-1 | TRBD1 | . | 12
CAWSVGQGNYGYTF | TGTGCCTGGAGTGTGGGACAGGGGAACTATGGCTACACCTTC | TRBJ1-2 | TRBV30 | TRBD1 | . | 14
CASRISGTSGGQGNEQFF | TGCGCCAGCAGAATTTCCGGGACTAGCGGGGGGCAAGGCAATGAGCAGTTCTTC | TRBJ2-1 | TRBV5-1 | TRBD2 | . | 18
CASSYGVGGANVLTF | TGTGCCAGCAGTTATGGGGTGGGTGGGGCCAACGTCCTGACTTTC | TRBJ2-6 | TRBV6-5 | . | . | 15
CASSQVATETYGYTF | TGCGCCAGCAGCCAAGTGGCTACAGAGACCTATGGCTACACCTTC | TRBJ1-2 | TRBV4-1 | . | few | 15
CATSRGVGGFQPQHF | TGTGCCACCAGCAGAGGCGTCGGGGGTTTTCAGCCCCAGCATTTT | TRBJ1-5 | TRBV15 | . | . | 15
CASGSGTDTQYF | TGTGCCTCGGGCTCGGGTACAGATACGCAGTATTTT | TRBJ2-3 | TRBV10-3 | . | . | 12
CAWDSGGNTEAFF | TGTGCCTGGGACAGCGGGGGGAACACTGAAGCTTTCTTT | TRBJ1-1 | TRBV30 | . | . | 13
CASSDSRGRTDTQYF | TGCGCCAGCTCGGACAGCCGAGGCCGCACAGATACGCAGTATTTT | TRBJ2-3 | TRBV5-1 | . | . | 15
CASSDTTLAGSDTQYF | TGTGCCAGCAGTGACACCACCCTAGCGGGGTCGGATACGCAGTATTTT | TRBJ2-3 | TRBV2 | TRBD2 | . | 16
CASSEGTPSYNEQFF | TGCGCCAGCAGCGAAGGGACGCCCTCCTACAATGAGCAGTTCTTC | TRBJ2-1 | TRBV5-1 | . | . | 15
CASSPVIETNYGYTF | TGCGCCAGCAGCCCAGTGATAGAAACTAACTATGGCTACACCTTC | TRBJ1-2 | TRBV4-1 | . | few | 15
CASSQGQGGSYEQYF | TGCGCCAGCAGCCAGGGACAGGGGGGCTCCTACGAGCAGTACTTC | TRBJ2-7 | TRBV4-3 | TRBD1 | . | 15